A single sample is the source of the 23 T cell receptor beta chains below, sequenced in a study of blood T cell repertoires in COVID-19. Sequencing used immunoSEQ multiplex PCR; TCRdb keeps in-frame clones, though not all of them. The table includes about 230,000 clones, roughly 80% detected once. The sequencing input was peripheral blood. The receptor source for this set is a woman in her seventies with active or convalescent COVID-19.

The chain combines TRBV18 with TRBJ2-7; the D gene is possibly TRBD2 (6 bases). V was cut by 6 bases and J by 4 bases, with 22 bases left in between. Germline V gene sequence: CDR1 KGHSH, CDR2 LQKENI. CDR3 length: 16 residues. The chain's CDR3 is CASSEGSGAGRYEQYF. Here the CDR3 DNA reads TGTGCCAGCTCCGAAGGAAGTGGGGCGGGGAGGTACGAGCAGTACTTC.

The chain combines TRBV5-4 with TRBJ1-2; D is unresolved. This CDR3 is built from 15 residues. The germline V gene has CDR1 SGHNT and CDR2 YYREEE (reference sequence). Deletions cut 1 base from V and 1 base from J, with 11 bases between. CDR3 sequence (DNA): TGTGCCAGCAGCTTGACGAGCCTCGATAACTATGGCTACACCTTC. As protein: CASSLTSLDNYGYTF.

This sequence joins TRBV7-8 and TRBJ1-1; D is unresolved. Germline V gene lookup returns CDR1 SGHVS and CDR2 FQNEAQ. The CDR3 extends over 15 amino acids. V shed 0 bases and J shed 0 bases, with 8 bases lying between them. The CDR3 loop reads CASSLATNLNTEAFF. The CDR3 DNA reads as TGTGCCAGCAGCTTAGCAACCAACTTGAACACTGAAGCTTTCTTT.

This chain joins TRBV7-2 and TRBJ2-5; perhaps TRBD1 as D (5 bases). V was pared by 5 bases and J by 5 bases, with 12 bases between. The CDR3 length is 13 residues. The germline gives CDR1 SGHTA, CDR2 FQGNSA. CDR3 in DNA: TGTGCCAGCAGCCAACTCCCAGGGGAGACCCAGTACTTC. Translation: CASSQLPGETQYF. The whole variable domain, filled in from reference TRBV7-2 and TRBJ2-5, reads GAGVSQSPSNKVTEKGKDVELRCDPISGHTALYWYRQSLGQGLEFLIYFQGNSAPDKSGLPSDRFSAERTGGSVSTLTIQRTQQEDSAVYLCASSQLPGETQYFGPGTRLLVL.

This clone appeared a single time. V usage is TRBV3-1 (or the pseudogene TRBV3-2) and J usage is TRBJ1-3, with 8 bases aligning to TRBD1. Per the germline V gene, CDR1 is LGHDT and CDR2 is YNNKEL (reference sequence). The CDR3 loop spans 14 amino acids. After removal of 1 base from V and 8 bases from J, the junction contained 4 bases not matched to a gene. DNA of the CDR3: TGTGCCAGCAGCCAAGCTCAGGGGGCAGACACCATATATTTT. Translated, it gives CASSQAQGADTIYF.

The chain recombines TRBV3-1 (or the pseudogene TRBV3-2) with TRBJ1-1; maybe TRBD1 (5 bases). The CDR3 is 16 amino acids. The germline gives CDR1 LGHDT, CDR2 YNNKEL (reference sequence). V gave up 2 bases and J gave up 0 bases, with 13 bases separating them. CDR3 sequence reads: CASSQTFGAMNTEAFF. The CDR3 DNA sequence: TGTGCCAGCAGCCAAACATTTGGGGCCATGAACACTGAAGCTTTCTTT.

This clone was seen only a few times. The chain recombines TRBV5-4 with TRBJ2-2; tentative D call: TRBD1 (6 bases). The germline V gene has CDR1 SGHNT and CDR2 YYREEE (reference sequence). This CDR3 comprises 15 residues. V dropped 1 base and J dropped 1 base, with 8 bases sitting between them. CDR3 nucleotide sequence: TGTGCCAGCAGCTTGAAACAGGGGAACACCGGGGAGCTGTTTTTT. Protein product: CASSLKQGNTGELFF.

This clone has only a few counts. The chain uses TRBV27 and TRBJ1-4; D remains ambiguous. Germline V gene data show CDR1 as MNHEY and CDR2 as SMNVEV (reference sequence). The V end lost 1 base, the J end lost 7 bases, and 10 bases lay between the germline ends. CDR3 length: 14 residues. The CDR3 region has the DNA TGTGCCAGCAGTTTATTTGCAGGAGGTGAAAAACTGTTTTTT. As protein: CASSLFAGGEKLFF.

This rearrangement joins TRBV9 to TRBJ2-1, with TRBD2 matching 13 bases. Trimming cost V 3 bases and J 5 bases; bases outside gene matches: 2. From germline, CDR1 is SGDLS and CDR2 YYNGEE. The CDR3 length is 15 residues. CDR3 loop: CASSGGTSGNNEQFF. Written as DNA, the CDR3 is TGTGCCAGCAGCGGGGGGACTAGCGGGAACAATGAGCAGTTCTTC.

The CDR3 here is CARDSGITDTQYF. CDR3 nucleotides: TGTGCCCGGGATAGCGGAATCACAGATACGCAGTATTTT. The V call is TRBV30, the J call TRBJ2-3, with D perhaps TRBD2 (6 bases). CDR3 length: 13 amino acids. Germline CDR1 reads GTSNPN; CDR2 reads SVGIG (reference sequence). The V gene lost 8 bases and the J gene lost 2 bases, with 14 bases spanning the gap.

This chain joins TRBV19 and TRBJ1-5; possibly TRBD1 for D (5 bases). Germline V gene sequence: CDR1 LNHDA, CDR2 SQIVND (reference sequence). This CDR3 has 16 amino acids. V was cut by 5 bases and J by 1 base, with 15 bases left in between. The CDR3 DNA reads TGTGCCAGTAGTCGGGGGGGGGTGATAAGCAATCAGCCCCAGCATTTT. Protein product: CASSRGGVISNQPQHF.

CDR3 nucleotides: TGTGCCAGCAGCGCGAGACTAGCGGACTACAATGAGCAGTTCTTC. Translated, it gives CASSARLADYNEQFF. The chain employs TRBV6-5 and TRBJ2-1; TRBD2 agrees at 9 bases. With V trimmed by 6 bases and J by 3 bases, 6 bases remained unmatched. The CDR3 totals 15 residues. The germline V gene encodes CDR1 MNHEY and CDR2 SVGAGI.

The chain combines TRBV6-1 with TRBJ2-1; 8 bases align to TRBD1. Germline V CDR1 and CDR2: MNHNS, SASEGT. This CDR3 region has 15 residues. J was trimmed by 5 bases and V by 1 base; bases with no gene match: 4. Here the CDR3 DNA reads TGTGCCAGCAGTGAAGGGGGACAGGCCCACAATGAGCAGTTCTTC. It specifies CASSEGGQAHNEQFF.

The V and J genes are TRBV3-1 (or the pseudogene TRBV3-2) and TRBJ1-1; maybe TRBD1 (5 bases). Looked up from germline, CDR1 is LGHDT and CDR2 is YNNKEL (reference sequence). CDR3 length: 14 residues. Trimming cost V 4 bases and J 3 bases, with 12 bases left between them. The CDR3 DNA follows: TGTGCCAGCAGCCCCGATGACAGTTACACTGAAGCTTTCTTT. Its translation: CASSPDDSYTEAFF.

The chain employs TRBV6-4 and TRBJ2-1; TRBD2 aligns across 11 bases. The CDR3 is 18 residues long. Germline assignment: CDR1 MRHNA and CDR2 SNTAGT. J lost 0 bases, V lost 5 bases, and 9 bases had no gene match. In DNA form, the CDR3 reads TGTGCCAGCAGTCATCTAGCGGGGGGTTCGAGCTCCTACAATGAGCAGTTCTTC. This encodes CASSHLAGGSSSYNEQFF.

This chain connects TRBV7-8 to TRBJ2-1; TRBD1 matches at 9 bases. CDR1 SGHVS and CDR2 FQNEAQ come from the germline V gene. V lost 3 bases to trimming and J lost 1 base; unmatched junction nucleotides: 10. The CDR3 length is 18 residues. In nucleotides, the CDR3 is TGTGCCAGCAGCTTTAGTTTTGGGACAGGGAGTTCCTACAATGAGCAGTTCTTC. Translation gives CASSFSFGTGSSYNEQFF.

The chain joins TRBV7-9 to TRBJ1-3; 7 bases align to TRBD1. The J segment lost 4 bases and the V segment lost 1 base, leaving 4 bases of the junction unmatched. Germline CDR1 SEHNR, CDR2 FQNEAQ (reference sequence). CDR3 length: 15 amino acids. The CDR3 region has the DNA TGTGCCAGCAGCTTAGAAGGGGGCGGAGGAAACACCATATATTTT. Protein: CASSLEGGGGNTIYF. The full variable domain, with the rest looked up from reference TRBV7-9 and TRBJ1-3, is DTGVSQNPRHKITKRGQNVTFRCDPISEHNRLYWYRQTLGQGPEFLTYFQNEAQLEKSRLLSDRFSAERPKGSFSTLEIQRTEQGDSAMYLCASSLEGGGGNTIYFGEGSWLTVV.

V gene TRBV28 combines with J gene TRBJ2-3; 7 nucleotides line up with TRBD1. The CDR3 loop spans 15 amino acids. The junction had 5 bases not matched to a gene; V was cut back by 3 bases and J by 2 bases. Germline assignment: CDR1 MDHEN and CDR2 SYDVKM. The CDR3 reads CASSLGQTHTDTQYF. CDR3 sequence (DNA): TGTGCCAGCAGTTTGGGACAGACTCACACAGATACGCAGTATTTT.

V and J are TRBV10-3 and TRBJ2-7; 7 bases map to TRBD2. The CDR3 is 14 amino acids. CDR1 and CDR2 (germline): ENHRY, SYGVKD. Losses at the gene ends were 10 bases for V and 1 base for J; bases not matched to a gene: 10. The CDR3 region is CATSRGRESYEQYF. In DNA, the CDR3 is TGTGCCACTTCGAGAGGGAGGGAATCCTACGAGCAGTACTTC.

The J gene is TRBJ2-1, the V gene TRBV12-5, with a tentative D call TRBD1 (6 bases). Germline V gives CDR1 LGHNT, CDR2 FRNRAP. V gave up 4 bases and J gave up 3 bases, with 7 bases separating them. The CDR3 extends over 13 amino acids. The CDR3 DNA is TGTGCTAGTGGTTCACAGGGCTACAATGAGCAGTTCTTC. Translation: CASGSQGYNEQFF.

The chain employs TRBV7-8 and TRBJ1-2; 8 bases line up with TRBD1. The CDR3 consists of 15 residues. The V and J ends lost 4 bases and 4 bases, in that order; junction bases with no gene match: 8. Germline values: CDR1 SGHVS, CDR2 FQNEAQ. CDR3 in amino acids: CASSSRAGGPYGYTF. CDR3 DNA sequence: TGTGCCAGCAGCTCAAGGGCAGGGGGCCCCTATGGCTACACCTTC.

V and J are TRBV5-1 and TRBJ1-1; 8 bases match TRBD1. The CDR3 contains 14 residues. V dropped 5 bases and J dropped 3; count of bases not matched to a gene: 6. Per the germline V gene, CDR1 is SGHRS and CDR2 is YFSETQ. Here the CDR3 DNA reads TGCGCCAGCAGTAGGACAGGGACGTACACTGAAGCTTTCTTT. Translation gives CASSRTGTYTEAFF.

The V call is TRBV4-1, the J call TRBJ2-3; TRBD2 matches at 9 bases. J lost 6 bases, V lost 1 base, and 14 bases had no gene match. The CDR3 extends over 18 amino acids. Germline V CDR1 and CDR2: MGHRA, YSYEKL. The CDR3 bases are TGCGCCAGCAGCCAAGTCCCTGTAGTAGCGGGAGTCGGTGATACGCAGTATTTT. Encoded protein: CASSQVPVVAGVGDTQYF.